One T cell receptor beta chain is described in this entry. As yet, its antigen is unknown. One junction end does not reproduce the germline sequence, and a read error may be involved. This entry comes from a study of cytomegalovirus exposure and HLA in healthy donors. Findings of the study overall: Reported performance of the classifier showed diagnosis of cytomegalovirus status with high specificity and sensitivity. Being productive about 87% or about 30% of the time was typical of most TCR beta V segments in an earlier analysis. Rarity held for most TCR sequences, but there were some public TCRs that occurred in many donors.

CDR3 length: 14 residues. Germline lookup yields CDR1 MGHRA and CDR2 YSYEKL. The PCR was carried out with 60 Vbeta primers and 13 Jbeta primers. Original analysis: Roughly 12 million of about 88 million unique TCR beta chains were shared, per a later count. TCRdb's copy holds only in-frame clones and misses some; the assay was immunoSEQ multiplex PCR. V and J calls and clone size follow that table, whereas D and trimming were derived from the DNA. Here the sample spans about 120,000 clones, about 80% being singletons. The rearrangement links TRBV4-1 to TRBJ1-3; 8 nucleotides match TRBD1. The clonotype was recovered from a man younger than 40 in good health and CMV-seropositive. Material for sequencing was PBMCs. The CDR3 is CASSQGSQTGATLF. The CDR3 region has the DNA TGCGCCAGCAGCCAAGGGTCCCAGACAGGGGCCACCCTTTTT.